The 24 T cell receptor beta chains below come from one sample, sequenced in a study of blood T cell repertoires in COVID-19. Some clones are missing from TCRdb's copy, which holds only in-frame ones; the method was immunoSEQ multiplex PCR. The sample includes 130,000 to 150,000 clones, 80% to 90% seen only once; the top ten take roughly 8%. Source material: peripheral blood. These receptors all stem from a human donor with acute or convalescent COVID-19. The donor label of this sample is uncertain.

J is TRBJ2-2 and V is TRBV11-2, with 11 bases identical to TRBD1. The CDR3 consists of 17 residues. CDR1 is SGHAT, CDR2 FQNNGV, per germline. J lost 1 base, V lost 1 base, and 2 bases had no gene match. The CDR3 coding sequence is TGTGCCAGCAGCTTAGGGGGACAGGGGGTGAACACCGGGGAGCTGTTTTTT. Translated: CASSLGGQGVNTGELFF. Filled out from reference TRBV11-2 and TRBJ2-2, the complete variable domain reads EAGVAQSPRYKIIEKRQSVAFWCNPISGHATLYWYQQILGQGPKLLIQFQNNGVVDDSQLPKDRFSAERLKGVDSTLKIQPAKLEDSAVYLCASSLGGQGVNTGELFFGEGSRLTVL.

The CDR3 loop is CASSPGGLGNTIYF. The CDR3 DNA reads as TGCGCCAGCAGCCCCGGGGGGTTGGGAAACACCATATATTTT. The chain couples TRBV5-1 to TRBJ1-3; a possible D gene is TRBD1 (5 bases). This CDR3 region has 14 residues. The V end was cut by 4 bases, the J end by 4 bases, with 12 bases between. CDR1 is SGHRS, CDR2 YFSETQ, per germline.

CDR3 in DNA: TGTGCTAGTGGTCGATCGGCCGGGTCGCAAGAGACCCAGTACTTC. Protein sequence: CASGRSAGSQETQYF. The chain couples TRBV12-5 to TRBJ2-5, with D unresolved. The CDR3 spans 15 residues. Germline V gene lookup returns CDR1 LGHNT and CDR2 FRNRAP. With 5 bases removed from V and 2 bases from J, the gap between germline ends came to 15 bases.

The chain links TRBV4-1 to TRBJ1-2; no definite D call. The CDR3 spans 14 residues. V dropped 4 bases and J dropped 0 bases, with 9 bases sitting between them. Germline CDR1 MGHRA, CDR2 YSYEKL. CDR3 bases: TGCGCCAGCAGCCCCCCACAGTCTAACTATGGCTACACCTTC. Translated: CASSPPQSNYGYTF.

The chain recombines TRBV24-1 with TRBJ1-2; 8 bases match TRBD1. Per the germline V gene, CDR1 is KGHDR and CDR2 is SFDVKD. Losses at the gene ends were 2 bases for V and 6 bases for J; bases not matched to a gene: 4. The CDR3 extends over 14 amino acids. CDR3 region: CATSDSGGLDGYTF. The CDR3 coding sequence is TGTGCCACCAGTGATTCAGGGGGCTTGGATGGCTACACCTTC.

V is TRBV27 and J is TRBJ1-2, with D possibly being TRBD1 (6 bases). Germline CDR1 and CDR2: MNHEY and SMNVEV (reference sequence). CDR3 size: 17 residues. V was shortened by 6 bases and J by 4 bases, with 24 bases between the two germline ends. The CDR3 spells CASSTELGQGLIYGYTF. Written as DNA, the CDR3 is TGTGCCAGCAGCACTGAGCTCGGGCAGGGGCTCATCTATGGCTACACCTTC.

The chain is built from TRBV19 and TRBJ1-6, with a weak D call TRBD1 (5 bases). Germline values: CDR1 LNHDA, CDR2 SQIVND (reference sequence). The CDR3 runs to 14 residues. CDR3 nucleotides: TGTGTCTCCCATGCCGGGGGGTATAATTCACCCCTCCACTTT. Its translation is CVSHAGGYNSPLHF.

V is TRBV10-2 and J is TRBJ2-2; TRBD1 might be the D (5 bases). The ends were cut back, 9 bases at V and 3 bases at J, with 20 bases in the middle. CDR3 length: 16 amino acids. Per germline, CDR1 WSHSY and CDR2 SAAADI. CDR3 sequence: CASSDIHESYTGELFF. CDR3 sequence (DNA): TGCGCCAGTTCGGACATCCACGAAAGCTACACCGGGGAGCTGTTTTTT.

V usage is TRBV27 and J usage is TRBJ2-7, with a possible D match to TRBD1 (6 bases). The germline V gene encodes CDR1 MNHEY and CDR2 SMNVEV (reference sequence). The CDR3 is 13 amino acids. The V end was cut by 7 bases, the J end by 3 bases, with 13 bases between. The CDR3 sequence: CASTSRDNYEQYF. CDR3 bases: TGTGCCAGCACTAGCAGGGACAACTACGAGCAGTACTTC.

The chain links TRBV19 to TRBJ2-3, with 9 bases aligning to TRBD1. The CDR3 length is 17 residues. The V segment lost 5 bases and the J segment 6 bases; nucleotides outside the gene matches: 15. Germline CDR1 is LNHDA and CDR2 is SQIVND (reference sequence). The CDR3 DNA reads TGTGCCAGTAGTGTCGATCCGGGGACAGGGTTCCTCGATACGCAGTATTTT. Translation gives CASSVDPGTGFLDTQYF.

The chain's CDR3 is CASSSPGHAPGYTF. CDR3 nucleotides: TGTGCCAGCAGCTCACCGGGACACGCACCAGGCTACACCTTC. The chain carries TRBV7-9 and TRBJ1-2; TRBD1 is a possible D gene (6 bases). V lost 4 bases and J 8 bases, leaving 17 bases between the germline ends. The CDR3 length is 14 residues. In germline, CDR1 is SEHNR, CDR2 FQNEAQ (reference sequence).

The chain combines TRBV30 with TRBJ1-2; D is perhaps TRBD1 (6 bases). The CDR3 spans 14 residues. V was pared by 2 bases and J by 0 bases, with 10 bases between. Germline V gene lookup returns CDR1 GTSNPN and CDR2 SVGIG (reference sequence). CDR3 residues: CAWSRTATNYGYTF. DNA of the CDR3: TGTGCCTGGAGTCGGACAGCGACTAACTATGGCTACACCTTC.

CDR3 DNA sequence: TGTGCCAGCAGCTTAAATGGACAGGGGAAGGTGTACTTC. This codes for CASSLNGQGKVYF. The chain recombines TRBV7-3 with TRBJ2-4; 9 nucleotides line up with TRBD1. Trimming removed 1 base from V and 15 bases from J; junction bases left unmatched: 7. Germline CDR1 SGHTA, CDR2 FQGTGA. This CDR3 has 13 amino acids.

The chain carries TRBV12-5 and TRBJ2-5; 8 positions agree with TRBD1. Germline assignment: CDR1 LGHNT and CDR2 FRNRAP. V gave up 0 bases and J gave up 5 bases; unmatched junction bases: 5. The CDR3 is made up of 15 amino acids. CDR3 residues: CASGLVQGGLETQYF. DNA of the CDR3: TGTGCTAGTGGTTTGGTACAGGGGGGCTTGGAGACCCAGTACTTC.

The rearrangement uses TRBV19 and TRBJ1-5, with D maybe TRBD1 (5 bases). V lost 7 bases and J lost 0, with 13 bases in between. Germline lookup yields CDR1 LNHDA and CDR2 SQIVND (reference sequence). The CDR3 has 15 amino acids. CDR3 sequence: CASTPWGGSNQPQHF. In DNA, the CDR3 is TGTGCCAGTACCCCCTGGGGGGGTAGCAATCAGCCCCAGCATTTT.

The CDR3 DNA is TGTGCCAGCAGCGTAGAGAGGGGGACTGAAGCTTTCTTT. Protein sequence: CASSVERGTEAFF. The genes are TRBV9 and TRBJ1-1; D perhaps matches TRBD1 (6 bases). Trimming took off 0 bases at V and 5 bases at J, with 8 bases between the two ends. Per germline, CDR1 SGDLS and CDR2 YYNGEE. The CDR3 totals 13 residues.

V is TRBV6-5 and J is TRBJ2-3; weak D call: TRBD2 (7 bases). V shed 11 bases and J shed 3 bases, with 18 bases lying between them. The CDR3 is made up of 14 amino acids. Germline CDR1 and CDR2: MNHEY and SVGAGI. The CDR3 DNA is TGTGCCGCCGGGTGGAGGGGGGGGACAGATACGCAGTATTTT. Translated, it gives CAAGWRGGTDTQYF.

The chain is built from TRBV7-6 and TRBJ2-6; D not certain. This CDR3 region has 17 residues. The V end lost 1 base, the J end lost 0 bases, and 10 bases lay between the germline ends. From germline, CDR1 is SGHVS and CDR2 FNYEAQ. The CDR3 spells CASSLGELSSGANVLTF. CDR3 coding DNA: TGTGCCAGCAGCTTAGGCGAGCTGAGCTCTGGGGCCAACGTCCTGACTTTC.

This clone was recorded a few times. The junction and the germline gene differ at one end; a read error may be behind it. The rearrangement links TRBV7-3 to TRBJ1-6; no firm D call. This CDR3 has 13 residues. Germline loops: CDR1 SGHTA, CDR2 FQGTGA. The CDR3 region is CASTLGQNSPLHF. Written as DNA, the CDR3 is TGTGCCAGCACCTTAGGCCAGAATTCACCCCTCCACTTT.

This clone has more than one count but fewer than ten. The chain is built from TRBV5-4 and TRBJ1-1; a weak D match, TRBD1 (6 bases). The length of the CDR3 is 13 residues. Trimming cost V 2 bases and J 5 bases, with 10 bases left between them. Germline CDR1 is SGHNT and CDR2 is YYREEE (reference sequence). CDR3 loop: CASSFGQGTEAFF. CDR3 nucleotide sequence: TGTGCCAGCAGCTTTGGGCAGGGGACTGAAGCTTTCTTT. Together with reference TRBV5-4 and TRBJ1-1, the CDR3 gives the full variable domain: ETGVTQSPTHLIKTRGQQVTLRCSSQSGHNTVSWYQQALGQGPQFIFQYYREEENGRGNFPPRFSGLQFPNYSSELNVNALELDDSALYLCASSFGQGTEAFFGQGTRLTVV.

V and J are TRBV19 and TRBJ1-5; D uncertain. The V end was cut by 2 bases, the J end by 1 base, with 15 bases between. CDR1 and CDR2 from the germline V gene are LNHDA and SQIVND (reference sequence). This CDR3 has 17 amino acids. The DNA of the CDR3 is TGTGCCAGTAGTATAAAGGTCGGGAGGTCGAGCAATCAGCCCCAGCATTTT. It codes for CASSIKVGRSSNQPQHF.

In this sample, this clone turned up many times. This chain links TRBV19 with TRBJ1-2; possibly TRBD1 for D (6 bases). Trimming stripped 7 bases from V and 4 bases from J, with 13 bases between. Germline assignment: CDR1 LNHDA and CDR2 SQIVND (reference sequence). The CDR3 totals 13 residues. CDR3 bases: TGTGCCAGTAACCCGACAGGCATCTATGGCTACACCTTC. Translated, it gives CASNPTGIYGYTF.

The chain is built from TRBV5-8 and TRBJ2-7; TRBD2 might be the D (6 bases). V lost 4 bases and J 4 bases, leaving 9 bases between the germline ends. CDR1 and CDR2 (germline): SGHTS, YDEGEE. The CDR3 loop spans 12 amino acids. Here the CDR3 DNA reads TGTGCCAGCAGCCCGGCGGGGTACGAGCAGTACGTC. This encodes CASSPAGYEQYV.

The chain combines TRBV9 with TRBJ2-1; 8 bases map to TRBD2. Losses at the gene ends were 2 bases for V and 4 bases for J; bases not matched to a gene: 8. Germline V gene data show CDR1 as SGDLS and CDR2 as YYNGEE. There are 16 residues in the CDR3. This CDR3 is CASSVRAGDGYNEQFF. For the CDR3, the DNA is TGTGCCAGCAGCGTCCGAGCGGGGGACGGATACAATGAGCAGTTCTTC.